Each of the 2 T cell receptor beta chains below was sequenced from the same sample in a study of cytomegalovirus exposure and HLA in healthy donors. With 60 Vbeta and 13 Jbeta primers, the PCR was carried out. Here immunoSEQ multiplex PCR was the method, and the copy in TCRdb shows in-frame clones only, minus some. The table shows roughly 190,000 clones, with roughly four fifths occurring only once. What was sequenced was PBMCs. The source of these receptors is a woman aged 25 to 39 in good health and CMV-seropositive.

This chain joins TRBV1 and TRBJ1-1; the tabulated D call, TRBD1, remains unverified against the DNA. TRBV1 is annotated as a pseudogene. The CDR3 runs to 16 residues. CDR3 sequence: CTSSQRAGQGNTEAFF. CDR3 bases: TGCACCAGCAGCCAGAGAGCGGGACAGGGGAACACTGAAGCTTTCTTT.

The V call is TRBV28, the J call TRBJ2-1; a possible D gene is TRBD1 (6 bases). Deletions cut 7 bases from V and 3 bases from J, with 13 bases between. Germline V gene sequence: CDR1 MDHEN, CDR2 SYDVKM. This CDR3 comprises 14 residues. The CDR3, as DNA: TGTGCCAGCAATACTTTCAGGGGCTACAATGAGCAGTTCTTC. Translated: CASNTFRGYNEQFF.